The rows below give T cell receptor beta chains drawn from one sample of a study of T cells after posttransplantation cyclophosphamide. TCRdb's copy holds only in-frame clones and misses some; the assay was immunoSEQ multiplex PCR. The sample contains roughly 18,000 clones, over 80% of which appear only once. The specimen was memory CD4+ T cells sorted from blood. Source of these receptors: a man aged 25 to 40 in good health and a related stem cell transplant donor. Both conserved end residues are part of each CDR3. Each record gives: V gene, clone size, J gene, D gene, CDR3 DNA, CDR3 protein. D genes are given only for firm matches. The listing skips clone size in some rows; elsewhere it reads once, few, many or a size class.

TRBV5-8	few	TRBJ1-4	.	TGTGCCAGCACCCCATTGGCTGAAAAACTGTTTTTT	CASTPLAEKLFF
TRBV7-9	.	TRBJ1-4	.	TGTGCCAGCAGCTCGTACCAGAAGAATGAAAAACTGTTTTTT	CASSSYQKNEKLFF
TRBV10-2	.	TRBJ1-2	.	TGCGCCAGCAGTACTGGTAGCAACTATGGCTACACCTTC	CASSTGSNYGYTF
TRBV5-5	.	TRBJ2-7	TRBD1	TGTGCCAGCAGCTCACTTTTCCGGGACAGGGTAAATCCCTACGAGCAGTACTTC	CASSSLFRDRVNPYEQYF
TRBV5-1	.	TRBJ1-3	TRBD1	TGCGCCAGCAGCTTAACTACGACAGGGTCAGGGGGAAACACCATATATTTT	CASSLTTTGSGGNTIYF
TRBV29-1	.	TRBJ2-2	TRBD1	TGCAGCGTCCTTCCAGGGACAGGGGCAACCGGGGAGCTGTTTTTT	CSVLPGTGATGELFF
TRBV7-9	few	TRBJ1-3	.	TGTGCCAGCAGCGCCGGGACGGAGGGGAACACCATATATTTT	CASSAGTEGNTIYF
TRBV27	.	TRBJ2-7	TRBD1	TGTGCCAGCAGTTCTCTATTGACAGGGGCAGTATACGAGCAGTACTTC	CASSSLLTGAVYEQYF
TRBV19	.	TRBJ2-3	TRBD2	TGTGCCACGAACCCCACTAGCGGGGGTACAGATACGCAGTATTTT	CATNPTSGGTDTQYF
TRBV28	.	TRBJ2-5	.	TGTGCCAGCAGTTCCCTCCTGGCCAAAGAGACCCAGTACTTC	CASSSLLAKETQYF
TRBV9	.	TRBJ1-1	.	TGTGCCAGCAGCGTCAGTGGGAACACTGAAGCTTTCTTT	CASSVSGNTEAFF
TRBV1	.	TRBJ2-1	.	TGCACCAGCAGCCAAGATAGCGGGCATAACAATGAGCAGTTCTTC	CTSSQDSGHNNEQFF
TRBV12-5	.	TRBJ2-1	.	TGTGCTAGTGGTTTGGGCCGGGACATCTATGAGCAGTTCTTC	CASGLGRDIYEQFF
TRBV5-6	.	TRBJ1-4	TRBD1	TGTGCCAGCACGCGGAGGGGGCGCCGAAATGAAAAACTGTTTTTT	CASTRRGRRNEKLFF
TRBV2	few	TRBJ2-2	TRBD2	TGTGCCAGCAGTGAATCGCCTAGCGGGTCTTCCGGGGAGCTGTTTTTT	CASSESPSGSSGELFF
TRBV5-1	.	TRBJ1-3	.	TGCGCCAGCAGCTTGGACAGCAGGGGAAACACCATATATTTT	CASSLDSRGNTIYF
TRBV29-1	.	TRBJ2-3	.	TGCAGCGTTGCTCGATCCGGGAAGGAGGATACGCAGTATTTT	CSVARSGKEDTQYF
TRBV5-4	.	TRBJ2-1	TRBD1	TGTGCCAGCAGCCCCGAGGACAGGATCGAGTACAATGAGCAGTTCTTC	CASSPEDRIEYNEQFF
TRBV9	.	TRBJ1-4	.	TGTGCCAGCAGCGTCCAGGGGACAACTAATGAAAAACTGTTTTTT	CASSVQGTTNEKLFF
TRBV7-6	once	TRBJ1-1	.	TGTGCCAGCAGCTTAGGGACAGTTAACACTGAAGCTTTCTTT	CASSLGTVNTEAFF
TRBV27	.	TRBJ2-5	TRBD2	TGTGCCAGCAGTTTCCGGGTAGCGGGGGGCCAAGAGACCCAGTACTTC	CASSFRVAGGQETQYF
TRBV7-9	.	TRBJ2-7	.	TGTGCCAGCAGCTTCTCGGGAAACTACGAGCAGTACTTC	CASSFSGNYEQYF
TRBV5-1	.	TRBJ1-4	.	TGCGCCAGCAGCTCTGCAGGTGATGCTACCCTGCCTTTTAATGAAAAACTGTTTTTT	CASSSAGDATLPFNEKLFF
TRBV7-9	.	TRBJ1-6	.	TGTGCCAGCAGCTTAGGGTTTGGGGGAAGCGGGTCACCCCTCCACTTT	CASSLGFGGSGSPLHF
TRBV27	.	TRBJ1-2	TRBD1	TGTGCCAGCGGGACAGCGCCGGGGGGCTACACCTTC	CASGTAPGGYTF
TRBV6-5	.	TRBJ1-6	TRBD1	TGTGCCAGCAGCATGGGACAGGGGGAATCACCCCTCCACTTT	CASSMGQGESPLHF
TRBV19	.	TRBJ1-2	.	TGTGCCAGTAGTCCCGCGGGACGGTTGAACTATGGCTACACCTTC	CASSPAGRLNYGYTF
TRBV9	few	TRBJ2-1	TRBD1	TGTGCCAGCAGCCGACGGACAGGACGTAACAATGAGCAGTTCTTC	CASSRRTGRNNEQFF
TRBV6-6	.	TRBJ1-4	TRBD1	TGTGCCAGCAGCCCCTTTGCCGGGACAGGGGGCGCAAAACTGTTTTTT	CASSPFAGTGGAKLFF
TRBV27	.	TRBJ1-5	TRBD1	TGTGCCAGCAGTCTCGGTATGGACAGGGTGGCACAGCCCCAGCATTTT	CASSLGMDRVAQPQHF
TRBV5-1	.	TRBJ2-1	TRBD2	TGCGCCAGCAGCTTTTCCAGCGGGGGGGGCAATGAGCAGTTCTTC	CASSFSSGGGNEQFF
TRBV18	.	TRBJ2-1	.	TGTGCCAGCTCACCATTGAGGGTACCTGGGGATGAGCAGTTCTTC	CASSPLRVPGDEQFF
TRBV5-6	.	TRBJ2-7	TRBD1	TGTGCCAGCAGCTTGGTGGGACAGGGGGCCTCCTACGAGCAGTACTTC	CASSLVGQGASYEQYF
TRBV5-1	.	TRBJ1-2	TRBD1	TGCGCCAGCAGCTTGGGGACAGGGGTTTTTGGCTACACCTTC	CASSLGTGVFGYTF
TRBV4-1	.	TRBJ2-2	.	TGCGCCAGCAGCCCGGCAGGCGGGGAGCTGTTTTTT	CASSPAGGELFF
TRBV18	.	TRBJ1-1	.	TGTGCCAGCTCACCCACCTCCGGCGCGGACACTGAAGCTTTCTTT	CASSPTSGADTEAFF
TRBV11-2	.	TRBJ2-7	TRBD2	TGTGCCAGCAGCTTAGTTGCGGGGGGGCAGCCCTACGAGCAGTACTTC	CASSLVAGGQPYEQYF
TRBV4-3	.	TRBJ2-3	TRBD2	TGCGCCAGCAGCCTCTTACTAGCGGGGGCAGATACGCAGTATTTT	CASSLLLAGADTQYF
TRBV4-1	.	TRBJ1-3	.	TGCGCCAGCAGCCGACAGGAGACTGGAAACACCATATATTTT	CASSRQETGNTIYF
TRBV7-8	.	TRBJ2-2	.	TGTGCCAGCAGCTTGGCGGCCGTCACCGGGGAGCTGTTTTTT	CASSLAAVTGELFF
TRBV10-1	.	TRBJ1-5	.	TGCGCCAGCAGTGACGGGCAGGGTCAGCCCCAGCATTTT	CASSDGQGQPQHF
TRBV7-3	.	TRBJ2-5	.	TGTGCCAGCAGCTTTTCCGGGAGAGAGACCCAGTACTTC	CASSFSGRETQYF
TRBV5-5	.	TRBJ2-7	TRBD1	TGTGCCAGCAGCTGGACAGGCTTGGCCTACGAGCAGTACTTC	CASSWTGLAYEQYF
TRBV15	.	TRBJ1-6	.	TGTGCCACCAGCAGAGAAGGACTTTCCTATAATTCACCCCTCCACTTT	CATSREGLSYNSPLHF
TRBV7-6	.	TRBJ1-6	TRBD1	TGTGCCAGCAGCTTAGTCGGACAGGGGGCGAGTAATTCACCCCTCCACTTT	CASSLVGQGASNSPLHF
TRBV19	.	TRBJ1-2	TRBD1	TGTGCCAGCCAGGGGGCGTGGGGCTACACCTTC	CASQGAWGYTF
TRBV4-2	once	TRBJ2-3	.	TGTGCCAGCAGCCAAGTGGGCGGCACAGATACGCAGTATTTT	CASSQVGGTDTQYF
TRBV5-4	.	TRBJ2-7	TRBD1	TGTGCCAGCAGCTTGGCGCACCGGGACAGAGAAGAGCAGTACTTC	CASSLAHRDREEQYF
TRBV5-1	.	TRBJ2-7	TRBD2	TGCGCCAGCAGCTTGGTTAGCGGGGGTGCCTACGAGCAGTACTTC	CASSLVSGGAYEQYF
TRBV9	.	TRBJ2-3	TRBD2	TGTGCCAGCAGCGTAGATACCGCGGGGGGCGGCACAGATACGCAGTATTTT	CASSVDTAGGGTDTQYF
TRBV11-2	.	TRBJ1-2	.	TGTGCCAGCAGCTTAAATGTACCCCAGACGGGGGGAACGGACTATGGCTACACCTTC	CASSLNVPQTGGTDYGYTF
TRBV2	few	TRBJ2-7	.	TGTGCCAGCAGTGAACTCCTACGTCACTACGAGCAGTACTTC	CASSELLRHYEQYF
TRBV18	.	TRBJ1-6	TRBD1	TGTGCCAGCTCACGAACGGGACAGTATAATTCACCCCTCCACTTT	CASSRTGQYNSPLHF
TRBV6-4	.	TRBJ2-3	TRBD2	TGTGCCAGCAGTGAGACCAGCGGGGCCACAGATACGCAGTATTTT	CASSETSGATDTQYF
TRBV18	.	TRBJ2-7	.	TGTGCCAGCTCAACCGGACAGTACTACGAGCAGTACTTC	CASSTGQYYEQYF